The sample holds a few counts of the clone carrying this TCR beta chain. The source of the sample is a study of beta chain features in type 1 diabetes. Since all of the isolated RNA was reverse transcribed, expressed TCRB transcripts were what got sequenced. The table came from immunoSEQ multiplex PCR; TCRdb's copy has only in-frame clones and leaves some out. Of 120,000 to 150,000 clones listed, 48% were seen once; the top ten hold roughly 0.4%. The germline gives CDR1 SGHKS, CDR2 YYEKEE (reference sequence). The CDR3 has 15 amino acids. Trimming stripped 0 bases from V and 8 bases from J, with 12 bases between.

The material sequenced was Tregs from blood. This clonotype was obtained from a man between 18 and 35 years old in good health. The V gene is TRBV5-5, the J gene TRBJ1-6; D is possibly TRBD1 (6 bases). CDR3 sequence (DNA): TGTGCCAGCAGCTTGGTTCAGGGGAGGGATTCACCCCTCCACTTT. Its protein is CASSLVQGRDSPLHF.